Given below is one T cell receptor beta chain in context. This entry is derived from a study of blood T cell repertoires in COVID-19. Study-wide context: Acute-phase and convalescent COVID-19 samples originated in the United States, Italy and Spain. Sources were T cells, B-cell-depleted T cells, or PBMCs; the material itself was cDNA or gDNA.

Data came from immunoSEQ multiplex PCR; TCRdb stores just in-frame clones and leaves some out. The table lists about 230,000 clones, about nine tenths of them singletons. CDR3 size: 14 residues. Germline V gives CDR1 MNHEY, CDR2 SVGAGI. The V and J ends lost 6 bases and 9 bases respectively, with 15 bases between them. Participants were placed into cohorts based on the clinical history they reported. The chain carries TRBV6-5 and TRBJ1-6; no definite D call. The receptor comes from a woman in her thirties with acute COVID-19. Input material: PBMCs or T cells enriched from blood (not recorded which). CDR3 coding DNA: TGTGCCAGCAGATGGGAACTAGTAATTTCACCCCTCCACTTT. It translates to CASRWELVISPLHF.